This T cell receptor (beta chain) was sequenced in a study of cytomegalovirus exposure and HLA in healthy donors (TCRdb year 2017). Broadly, across the study: According to an earlier analysis of a few hundred of the donors, about 180 million T cells yielded 100 million or so unique TCR beta sequences and 276 Gb of sequence data. An early release that covered more than 550 HLA-typed donors contained around 300 gigabases of sequencing data and around 80 million unique TCR sequences. Of the 300 to 500 genotyped donors, 80% to 90% were placed in the genetic ancestry cluster associated with self-reported Caucasian donors. The study aimed to test whether signatures of past pathogen exposure could be identified by cataloging public T cell receptors. The study profiled the T cell repertoires of more than 500 subjects by immunosequencing and related them to cytomegalovirus serostatus. Along with the roughly 670-subject first cohort, a separate validation cohort of over a hundred different subjects was used. To predict cytomegalovirus infection status, the study brought together high-throughput TCR immunosequencing, statistical association of individual TCRs with disease status, and machine learning. In a later analysis, previously published TCR beta repertoires from 670 or so donors were re-analyzed and high-resolution HLA genotyping was added so that TCR occurrence patterns could be studied. In the later analysis, no new phenotypic data were used to find candidate immune exposures; instead, reliance was placed on TCR beta sequences and their occurrence across donors. An earlier analysis of several hundred of the donors applied high-throughput TCR beta sequencing to assess whether each TCR beta V gene segment acted as functional or pseudogenic. Donor age, sex, ethnicity and CMV serostatus were collected together with the repertoire data. A later genetic analysis used genome-wide SNP genotypes for about three fifths of the roughly 700 donors, treating that subset as a discovery cohort. All discovery cohort repertoires had been generated on a single sequencing platform. Both class I and class II loci were covered by HLA typing, at four-digit resolution. Typing coverage varied by locus: 629-630 donors for A, B, C, DRB1 and DQB1; roughly 500 for DQA1; over 600 for DPA1; about 450 for DPB1. Roughly 5 DR-DQ haplotypes were handled as single units for association and clustering because linkage in the cohort was strong. Across some 400 genotyped donors of the cohort, an average of about 240,000 unique TCR beta nucleotide sequences per donor were sequenced, and roughly 20% of those sequences were non-productive. Overall study outcomes, separate from this receptor: In a later genetic analysis, fewer N-insertions in productive TCRs were reported among donors in an Asian-associated ancestry cluster than the roughly 710-donor mean. Because counts were too low, more than 15 rarely observed V segments, including chromosome 9 orphons, were excluded from the earlier analysis of around 640 of the donors. A total of around 150 TCR beta chains were listed by the study as associated with cytomegalovirus. The 87-base-pair reads could not distinguish some IMGT-functional V segments, including TRBV6-2 and TRBV6-3, so those segments were excluded. In a later analysis, the rate of TCR association differed among HLA loci, with DRB1 alleles having the most associated TCRs and HLA-C alleles having the fewest. A cluster of highly shared sequence variants was judged likely to be a technical artifact of the sequencing pipeline. Presence/absence analyses assumed roughly uniform sequencing depth across donors, an assumption that may not hold. In a later analysis, most CMV-associated TCR beta chains were found to appear HLA-restricted, with HLA associations seemingly driven largely by CMV exposure. The authors suggested that the approach could potentially be extended to other disease states and immunological phenotypes. A further reported finding was that TCR beta sequences accurately predicted the HLA-A and HLA-B alleles for most subjects in the first cohort. HLA typing was unavailable for some donors at each locus, so association tests used only the typed subset. An association between a missense DCLRE1C variant and V-gene and J-gene trimming of TCR beta chains was found in a later genetic analysis and replicated in an independent cohort. Linkage disequilibrium might explain the correlated functional status among segregating V segments, but an unknown experimental factor could not be excluded. Cytomegalovirus status was reported to be diagnosed by the classifier with high specificity and sensitivity in both the original and validation cohorts. In a later analysis, about 17,000 TCR beta sequences were associated with specific HLA alleles at a false discovery rate of 0.05. The only immune exposure information available for the cohort was CMV serostatus. A later analysis reported that several top co-occurrence clusters appeared linked to parvovirus B19, influenza, CMV and Epstein-Barr virus. A later analysis found that HLA-associated TCR beta chains were more clonally expanded and had lower generation probabilities than equally common non-associated chains. Three of the identified cytomegalovirus-associated TCR beta chains were confirmed in vitro to be specific for cytomegalovirus antigens. In an earlier analysis of about 550 of the donors, most TCR beta V segments were observed in productive rearrangements about 87% or about 30% of the time, broadly matching IMGT annotations. Assigning TCR associations to individual alleles was difficult when HLA alleles, especially DR and DQ, strongly co-occurred. Across donors, most TCR sequences were observed very rarely, whereas some public TCRs were present in many individuals. This cohort had only TCR beta chains sequenced, and the lack of alpha or paired-chain data limited which features could be detected.

Preparation of the library involved the immunoSEQ multiplex PCR assay. For the multiplex PCR, a mixture combining 60 forward primers for TCR Vbeta segments and 13 reverse primers for TCR Jbeta segments was used. A multiplex PCR assay on genomic DNA amplified the CDR3 region of rearranged TCR beta genes. On the Illumina HiSeq System, the amplified TCR beta libraries were sequenced as 87-base-pair reads. The authors' analysis ran thus. In a later analysis, roughly 80 million unique TCR beta chains were counted across the approximately 620 repertoires, and about 10 million of these chains were shared by at least two donors. A nearest-neighbor algorithm error-corrected the raw reads and collapsed the reads into unique sequences, merging closely related sequences to remove PCR and sequencing errors. CDR3 sequences were aligned to IMGT reference sequences to assign V, D and J gene segments. Each retained sequence needed at least a six-nucleotide match to both a V gene segment and a J gene segment. Rearrangements were called productive when the CDR3 lacked stop codons and stayed in frame with V and J; all others were non-productive. CDR3 was defined according to IMGT convention as the region running from the second conserved V-encoded cysteine to the conserved J-encoded phenylalanine. The earlier analysis of 450 to 750 of the donors excluded any sequence lacking an unambiguous match to a single V gene segment. An earlier analysis of several hundred of the donors called V segments functional above 56.7% productive rearrangements and segregating when the between-donor standard deviation exceeded 5%. A statistical classification framework was built to diagnose cytomegalovirus status from the catalog of TCR beta chain sequences. In a later analysis, V and J genes were assigned by comparing TCR nucleotide sequences against IMGT/GENE-DB human TR gene sequences. A later analysis assigned CDR3 sequences and most-parsimonious VDJ recombination scenarios with the TCRdist pipeline. In a later analysis, each TCR beta chain was defined by its CDR3 amino acid sequence together with its V-gene family, and reads lacking a unique V-gene family were excluded. A later analysis removed 592 highly shared, low-generation-probability nucleotide sequences to deal with suspected cross-contamination and a sequencing artifact. In a later analysis, a clonal expansion index for each public chain was calculated from normalized within-repertoire ranks of inferred template counts. Generation probabilities in a later analysis came from a VDJ recombination model fitted to out-of-frame rearrangements, and those results were checked against IGoR. In a later analysis, TCR-TCR, TCR-HLA and TCR-CMV co-occurrence was scored with hypergeometric tests, and a repertoire-size bias correction was applied to TCR pairs. A later analysis estimated false discovery rates by permuting HLA or CMV assignments 20 times. A later analysis grouped co-occurring TCRs with DBSCAN, adding TCRdist sequence similarity when clustering within HLA-allele-positive subsets. Repertoires with fewer than 30,000 or more than 120,000 public chains, plus five repertoires with anomalous nucleotide sharing, were excluded from co-occurrence clustering. TCRdb provides this immuneACCESS table in a form limited to in-frame rearrangements. Some clones are lacking; in checked studies, under half of them reflect an unresolved V gene, and why the rest are absent is not known. That table gives V, J and clone size, and the DNA gave D and trimming. This sample gives 100,000 or so clones in total; about 83% of them show up just once. Approximately 2.6% of the sample is in the top ten clones.

V is pared back by 4 bases and J by 4 bases, with 11 bases lying between the germline termini. CDR1 SGHAT and CDR2 FQNNGV were looked up in the germline V gene. Spanning cysteine to phenylalanine, the CDR3 consists of 13 amino acids. Just CDR3 DNA is preserved here, 39 bases in frame from base 1. Concerning this clone itself: Its specific antigen is unknown. No per-base quality is available; no much larger clone lies one base away.

The cohort was made up of several hundred healthy bone marrow donors. All cohort members were sampled while nominally healthy, although unrecorded immune exposures were likely present. The donor tested CMV seronegative and was one of the 352 seronegative cohort members. A peripheral blood sample was provided by each donor, and peripheral blood mononuclear cells were used for TCR beta sequencing. The Qiagen DNeasy Blood Extraction Kit was used to extract genomic DNA from the blood cell samples. Source material: PBMCs. The chain uses TRBV11-2 and TRBJ2-7, and possibly TRBD1, on 5 matching bases. The TCR comes from a female donor in good health and CMV-seronegative. The CDR3 corresponds to CASSSVQGYEQYF. The DNA sequence reads TGTGCCAGCAGCTCTGTCCAGGGTTACGAGCAGTACTTC.